This T cell receptor beta chain was identified during a study of CD8+CD57+ T cells in acquired aplastic anemia. Across the study: Sorted CD4+ plus CD8+ cells gave DNA averaging about 3.2 ug.

The CDR3 covers 15 residues. Trimming shortened V by 0 bases and J by 5 bases, and 13 bases separated the two germline ends. Germline V lookup: CDR1 SGHNT, CDR2 YENEEA. CDR3 and TCR beta VDJ profiling relied on a genomic DNA template. MiXCR, run by TCRdb on the reads, gives a single entry per CDR3 protein. The data hold approximately 250,000 distinct CDR3 sequences, with approximately 79% observed a single time. Patients included in sequencing had previously demonstrated CD8+CD57+ cell expansion by flow cytometry. Worth noting for this clonotype: Its antigen is still unknown.

General observations from the study: Approximately 30 CD8+ CDR3 sequences were shared between patients and controls.

The sequenced material came from sorted CD4+, CD8+, or CD8+CD57+ T cells (not recorded which) from PBMCs. V is TRBV11-3 and J is TRBJ2-5, with D possibly matching TRBD1 (6 bases). This receptor was obtained from a human donor with aplastic anemia. CDR3 sequence: CASSLDLTGRETQYF. The DNA of the CDR3 is TGTGCCAGCAGCTTAGATCTGACAGGTAGGGAGACCCAGTACTTC.